This record concerns one TCR beta chain sequence. The sample originates from a study of blood T cell repertoires in COVID-19. About the study: Sample material is recorded as cDNA or gDNA derived from T cells, B-cell-depleted T cells, or PBMCs.

V trimming: 6 bases; J trimming: 5 bases; junction bases outside the gene matches: 10. The CDR3 contains 16 residues. Germline V gives CDR1 MNHEY, CDR2 SMNVEV (reference sequence). Sequencing used immunoSEQ multiplex PCR; TCRdb keeps in-frame clones, though not all of them. The sample carries over 100,000 clones, over 65% recorded once. The sequenced sample consisted of peripheral blood. The TCR comes from a woman between 55 and 75 years old with acute or convalescent COVID-19. This rearrangement joins TRBV27 to TRBJ1-4; the match to TRBD1 covers 9 bases. The CDR3 DNA is TGTGCCAGCAGCGGGGGACAGGGAGTGGGGAATGAAAAACTGTTTTTT. Translating it yields CASSGGQGVGNEKLFF.